These 31 T cell receptor beta chains were sequenced from one sample in a study of blood T cell repertoires in COVID-19. TCRdb's copy holds only in-frame clones and misses some; the assay was immunoSEQ multiplex PCR. The sample shows 150,000 to 200,000 clones, around 77% of them seen only once. Sequenced input: peripheral blood. Every receptor here comes from a man aged 55 to 70 with active or convalescent COVID-19.

The rearrangement uses TRBV30 and TRBJ1-2; no clear D gene. V was pared by 5 bases and J by 8 bases, with 12 bases between. The CDR3 totals 11 residues. Germline CDR1 GTSNPN, CDR2 SVGIG (reference sequence). The CDR3 here is CAWANSFGYTF. CDR3 nucleotide sequence: TGTGCCTGGGCAAATTCATTCGGCTACACCTTC.

This clone has more than one count but fewer than ten. The chain links TRBV30 to TRBJ1-3; D is unclear. The CDR3 contains 13 residues. Trimming stripped 2 bases from V and 1 base from J, with 6 bases between. Per germline, CDR1 GTSNPN and CDR2 SVGIG (reference sequence). CDR3 nucleotide sequence: TGTGCCTGGAGTCCCAGGTCTGGAAACACCATATATTTT. Residues: CAWSPRSGNTIYF.

The chain couples TRBV6-1 to TRBJ1-1; TRBD1 aligns across 8 bases. This CDR3 contains 13 residues. The V and J ends lost 2 bases and 10 bases, in that order; junction bases with no gene match: 6. Germline-derived CDR1 and CDR2 are MNHNS and SASEGT. The CDR3 DNA is TGTGCCAGCAGTGAACAGCCCAGGGGGCGAGCTTTCTTT. Protein product: CASSEQPRGRAFF.

The CDR3 region is CASSQGANTGELFF. In DNA, the CDR3 is TGTGCCAGCAGTCAGGGGGCGAACACCGGGGAGCTGTTTTTT. V gene TRBV2 combines with J gene TRBJ2-2, with 7 nucleotides matching TRBD1. This CDR3 comprises 14 residues. The V and J ends lost 5 bases and 0 bases, in that order; junction bases with no gene match: 0. Germline CDR1 is SNHLY and CDR2 is FYNNEI.

The chain recombines TRBV19 with TRBJ1-2, with TRBD1 matching over 7 bases. After removal of 7 bases from V and 4 bases from J, the junction contained 6 bases not matched to a gene. Germline-derived CDR1 and CDR2 are LNHDA and SQIVND (reference sequence). The CDR3 spans 13 residues. CDR3 in DNA: TGTGCCAGTACTCCGACAGGGACCTATGGCTACACCTTC. Translating it yields CASTPTGTYGYTF.

The chain links TRBV9 to TRBJ2-1; D not certain. This CDR3 has 13 residues. The V end lost 1 base, the J end lost 7 bases, and 9 bases lay between the germline ends. The germline V gene encodes CDR1 SGDLS and CDR2 YYNGEE. CDR3 in DNA: TGTGCCAGCAGCGTAACGCCCCGGAATGAGCAGTTCTTC. It is translated as CASSVTPRNEQFF.

This clone was found a few times. The V call is TRBV11-2, the J call TRBJ2-1; D is unclear. This CDR3 region has 13 residues. V was pared by 1 base and J by 8 bases, with 9 bases between. Per the germline V gene, CDR1 is SGHAT and CDR2 is FQNNGV. The CDR3 is CASSLVGRHEQFF. The CDR3 coding sequence is TGTGCCAGCAGCTTAGTGGGCCGGCATGAGCAGTTCTTC. Drawing the rest from reference TRBV11-2 and TRBJ2-1, the complete variable domain is EAGVAQSPRYKIIEKRQSVAFWCNPISGHATLYWYQQILGQGPKLLIQFQNNGVVDDSQLPKDRFSAERLKGVDSTLKIQPAKLEDSAVYLCASSLVGRHEQFFGPGTRLTVL.

The rearrangement links TRBV4-1 to TRBJ1-2; tentatively, D is TRBD1 (5 bases). The CDR3 consists of 15 residues. V was shortened by 0 bases and J by 1 base, with 9 bases between the two germline ends. CDR1 and CDR2 from the germline V gene are MGHRA and YSYEKL. The CDR3 coding sequence is TGCGCCAGCAGCCAAGAATGGGGGGTTAACTATGGCTACACCTTC. Its protein product is CASSQEWGVNYGYTF.

The table lists this clone with a count of one. The chain employs TRBV4-2 and TRBJ2-7; 8 nucleotides agree with TRBD2. The germline V gene encodes CDR1 LGHNA and CDR2 YNFKEQ. Germline trimming cut 1 base from V and 3 bases from J; bases unmatched to any gene: 5. The CDR3 length is 15 residues. The CDR3 protein is CASSQAERERYEQYF. CDR3 bases: TGTGCCAGCAGCCAAGCGGAGCGGGAGCGCTACGAGCAGTACTTC.

V is TRBV6-4 and J is TRBJ2-3; D not certain. The CDR3 consists of 13 residues. The V end lost 4 bases, the J end lost 5 bases, and 10 bases lay between the germline ends. Germline V gene sequence: CDR1 MRHNA, CDR2 SNTAGT. CDR3 nucleotide sequence: TGTGCCAGCAGTGTTGAGAGAGGAGATACGCAGTATTTT. Encoded protein: CASSVERGDTQYF.

The chain joins TRBV4-1 to TRBJ2-7, with a weak D call TRBD1 (6 bases). The CDR3 consists of 16 residues. Trimming removed 1 base from V and 0 bases from J, with 13 bases in between. Germline CDR1 is MGHRA and CDR2 is YSYEKL. CDR3 amino acids: CASSQAAGQSSYEQYF. CDR3 in DNA: TGCGCCAGCAGCCAAGCCGCTGGACAGAGCTCCTACGAGCAGTACTTC.

This chain uses TRBV3-1 (or the pseudogene TRBV3-2) with TRBJ2-7, with 8 bases identical to TRBD2. The germline V gene has CDR1 LGHDT and CDR2 YNNKEL (reference sequence). The CDR3 spans 14 residues. V gave up 6 bases and J gave up 7 bases; unmatched junction bases: 11. In nucleotides, the CDR3 is TGTGCCAGCAGTCCGCTAGCGGGCCTCCCGGAGCAGTACTTC. It encodes CASSPLAGLPEQYF.

The chain links TRBV7-8 to TRBJ1-1; the D gene is possibly TRBD1 (6 bases). Trimming left V 6 bases short and J 5 bases short, with 19 bases between. Germline V gene sequence: CDR1 SGHVS, CDR2 FQNEAQ. This CDR3 has 15 amino acids. The CDR3 loop reads CASRGDILPGTEAFF. The CDR3 coding sequence is TGTGCCAGCAGGGGGGACATCCTACCGGGGACTGAAGCTTTCTTT.

The chain is built from TRBV9 and TRBJ2-1, with 14 bases that match TRBD2. V lost 3 bases and J lost 9; bases outside the gene matches: 8. There are 16 residues in the CDR3. Germline CDR1 and CDR2: SGDLS and YYNGEE. CDR3 bases: TGTGCCAGCAGCGCAGACTCCGGGACTAGCGGGAGTGAGCAGTTCTTC. Its protein product is CASSADSGTSGSEQFF.

V gene TRBV11-3 combines with J gene TRBJ2-7; maybe TRBD2 (6 bases). The CDR3 consists of 14 residues. Trimming left V 5 bases short and J 2 bases short, with 13 bases between. In germline, CDR1 is SGHNT, CDR2 YENEEA. CDR3 DNA: TGTGCCAGCAGCAGCGGGCCGAACGCCTACGAGCAGTACTTC. Amino acids: CASSSGPNAYEQYF.

The gene calls are TRBV7-2 and TRBJ1-3; D remains ambiguous. The CDR3 length is 14 residues. Trimming removed 1 base from V and 8 bases from J, with 12 bases in between. From germline, CDR1 is SGHTA and CDR2 FQGNSA. The CDR3 here is CASSLDRNGYTIYF. The CDR3 nucleotides are TGTGCCAGCAGCTTAGACAGAAATGGTTACACCATATATTTT.

There are many counts of this clone. The chain carries TRBV7-8 and TRBJ2-5, with D possibly being TRBD2 (6 bases). Germline V gene data show CDR1 as SGHVS and CDR2 as FQNEAQ. Trimming took off 5 bases at V and 5 bases at J, with 12 bases between the two ends. The CDR3 runs to 13 residues. The chain's CDR3 is CASSEGGGETQYF. Written as DNA, the CDR3 is TGTGCCAGCAGCGAGGGAGGCGGGGAGACCCAGTACTTC.

V is TRBV4-3 and J is TRBJ2-3, with 9 nucleotides matching TRBD1. CDR1 is LGHNA and CDR2 is YSLEER in the germline V gene. V lost 4 bases and J lost 4; bases outside the gene matches: 3. CDR3 length equals 14 residues. CDR3 nucleotide sequence: TGCGCCAGCAGCCTGGGACAGGGAGCAGATACGCAGTATTTT. It is translated as CASSLGQGADTQYF.

The chain has TRBV28 and TRBJ2-7; possibly TRBD1 for D (6 bases). The germline V and J ends were trimmed by 8 bases and 6 bases, with 11 bases remaining between them. The length of the CDR3 is 11 residues. Germline assignment: CDR1 MDHEN and CDR2 SYDVKM. CDR3 DNA sequence: TGTGCCAGCGCGACAGGTGTCGAGCAGTACTTC. Encoded protein: CASATGVEQYF.

To note about this clone: A read error may explain this, as a much larger clone is one base away. The V and J genes are TRBV25-1 and TRBJ2-1, with 7 bases lining up with TRBD2. Losses at the gene ends were 4 bases for V and 3 bases for J; bases not matched to a gene: 0. This CDR3 comprises 13 residues. CDR1 and CDR2 from the germline V gene are MGHDK and SYGVNS. The CDR3: CASSVAGYNEQFF. CDR3 DNA sequence: TGTGCCAGCAGTGTAGCGGGCTACAATGAGCAGTTCTTC.

This chain connects TRBV19 to TRBJ2-7; D might be TRBD2 (6 bases). This CDR3 has 15 amino acids. Germline assignment: CDR1 LNHDA and CDR2 SQIVND (reference sequence). With 8 bases removed from V and 5 bases from J, the gap between germline ends came to 22 bases. CDR3 coding DNA: TGTGCCAGTTCCCCCCGTCCTAGCGATATAGACGAGCAGTACTTC. Translation gives CASSPRPSDIDEQYF.

The chain links TRBV3-1 (or the pseudogene TRBV3-2) to TRBJ1-4; 7 bases are a match to TRBD1. This CDR3 region has 15 residues. The V and J ends lost 3 bases and 2 bases, in that order; junction bases with no gene match: 3. Germline CDR1 reads LGHDT; CDR2 reads YNNKEL (reference sequence). CDR3 sequence (DNA): TGTGCCAGCAGCCAGACAGGGTCTACTAATGAAAAACTGTTTTTT. It encodes CASSQTGSTNEKLFF.

This rearrangement joins TRBV4-2 to TRBJ2-2; 10 bases align to TRBD1. Germline V gene sequence: CDR1 LGHNA, CDR2 YNFKEQ. The CDR3 spans 15 residues. V was pared by 6 bases and J by 6 bases, with 7 bases of the junction left unmatched. CDR3 loop: CASRLDRGQAGELFF. CDR3 DNA sequence: TGTGCCAGCAGGCTAGACAGGGGGCAGGCCGGGGAGCTGTTTTTT.

The chain recombines TRBV5-1 with TRBJ2-4; TRBD1 might be the D (6 bases). The CDR3 contains 15 residues. Germline V lookup: CDR1 SGHRS, CDR2 YFSETQ. With 2 bases removed from V and 0 bases from J, the gap between germline ends came to 9 bases. The DNA for the CDR3 is TGCGCCAGCAGCTTCGGACAGACAGCCAAAAACATTCAGTACTTC. This encodes CASSFGQTAKNIQYF.

This chain links TRBV9 with TRBJ2-3; no reliable D call. CDR1 is SGDLS and CDR2 is YYNGEE in the germline V gene. This CDR3 is 15 amino acids long. V lost 0 bases, J lost 2 bases, and 10 bases lay in between. The CDR3 DNA reads as TGTGCCAGCAGCGTAGCGAGTCTAAACACAGATACGCAGTATTTT. This encodes CASSVASLNTDTQYF.

This clone was seen only once. This chain connects TRBV12-3 or TRBV12-4 to TRBJ1-2, with a weak D call TRBD1 (5 bases). V lost 6 bases to trimming and J lost 4 bases, with 12 bases between them. This CDR3 is 13 amino acids long. DNA of the CDR3: TGTGCCAGCAGCCCGGGACTGGGCTATGGCTACACCTTC. Translating gives CASSPGLGYGYTF.

Of note for this clone: This CDR3 is also generated by other DNA sequences in the sample. The chain carries TRBV27 and TRBJ1-2; the D is unclear. Per germline, CDR1 MNHEY and CDR2 SMNVEV (reference sequence). Trimming shortened V by 4 bases and J by 2 bases, and 17 bases separated the two germline ends. CDR3 length: 16 residues. The CDR3: CASSSSLGTGNYGYTF. The CDR3 bases are TGTGCCAGCAGTTCTTCTCTGGGCACGGGGAACTATGGCTACACCTTC.

This clone was detected once. The rearrangement joins TRBV5-1 to TRBJ2-1; 9 bases map to TRBD2. Germline V gene lookup returns CDR1 SGHRS and CDR2 YFSETQ. The V gene end was trimmed by 2 bases and the J gene end by 2 bases; junction bases not matched to a gene: 11. The CDR3 length is 18 residues. In nucleotides, the CDR3 is TGCGCCAGCAGCTTCACCACGTCAGCGGGAGGAGCCTACAATGAGCAGTTCTTC. Residues: CASSFTTSAGGAYNEQFF.

The chain has TRBV18 and TRBJ1-5, with a possible D match to TRBD1 (5 bases). The CDR3 totals 14 residues. CDR1 is KGHSH, CDR2 LQKENI, per germline. Trimming stripped 0 bases from V and 5 bases from J, with 8 bases between. In DNA form, the CDR3 reads TGTGCCAGCTCACCACCGGGGACTGATCAGCCCCAGCATTTT. It yields the protein CASSPPGTDQPQHF.

This clone was recorded a few times. The chain links TRBV6-2 or TRBV6-3 to TRBJ1-1; 7 nucleotides agree with TRBD1. After removal of 2 bases from V and 1 base from J, the junction contained 4 bases not matched to a gene. Germline V gives CDR1 MNHEY, CDR2 SVGEGT. CDR3 size: 15 residues. CDR3 loop: CASSYGTDQNTEAFF. In nucleotides, the CDR3 is TGTGCCAGCAGTTACGGGACAGACCAGAACACTGAAGCTTTCTTT.

This chain links TRBV6-5 with TRBJ2-7; 14 nucleotides match TRBD2. V gave up 9 bases and J gave up 5 bases; unmatched junction bases: 3. The CDR3 is made up of 13 amino acids. Germline CDR1 and CDR2: MNHEY and SVGAGI. The CDR3 here is CASRLAGGNEQYF. Written as DNA, the CDR3 is TGTGCCAGTAGACTAGCGGGAGGGAACGAGCAGTACTTC.